This section outlines one TCR beta chain sequence together with its context. Its antigen is currently unknown. This specimen belongs to a study of vaccination effects on CD4 cells after COVID-19. Overall study findings and caveats: Early timepoints after infection were absent, and convalescent patients were few in the study. There was only 1 of 255 vaccine-induced clones in healthy vaccinees that cross-reacted with common cold coronaviruses.

Ahead of sequencing, the ViraFEST assay grew antigen-specific CD4+ T cells using viral peptide pools. At the end of about 9 days of culture, CD4+ T cells were isolated. No vaccinee had earlier SARS-CoV-2 infection, and nucleocapsid antibodies were negative. Cultures used roughly 1.8 million PBMC per well, about 10 IU/ml IL-2 and approximately 10 ug/ml peptides. Cells had half their medium changed to IL-2 medium on days 3 and 7. Here immunoSEQ multiplex PCR was the method, and the copy in TCRdb shows in-frame clones only, minus some. The table includes around 60,000 clones, around 77% detected once. The input for sequencing was CD4+ T cells from PBMCs cultured with HCoV-NL63 spike peptides, taken before COVID-19 vaccination. This receptor was identified in a human donor who received a COVID-19 vaccine.

CDR3 in amino acids: CATWVGNGYTF. As DNA, the CDR3 is TGTGCCACCTGGGTGGGGAATGGCTACACCTTC. The chain employs TRBV19 and TRBJ1-2; D unresolved. Trimming pared 10 bases from V and 6 bases from J, leaving 12 bases between. Germline lookup yields CDR1 LNHDA and CDR2 SQIVND (reference sequence). CDR3 length: 11 amino acids.